Reported below is one T cell receptor beta chain. Antigen specificity is unknown. These data belong to a study of monozygotic twins with inflammatory bowel disease. Findings and limits, study-wide: IBD patients displayed reduced TCRbeta diversity (inverse Simpson) when set against healthy co-twins.

TCRdb re-called the 5' RACE reads; every CDR3 protein appears as one record, without DNA. The table for this sample gives roughly 100,000 distinct CDR3 sequences. The CDR3 length is 16 residues. Germline V gene data show CDR1 as LNHNV and CDR2 as YYDKDF (reference sequence). The sample comprised blood. This chain joins TRBV15 and TRBJ1-3; TCRdb's assignment of TRBD1 cannot be checked, as there is no DNA. The clonotype comes from a human donor with ulcerative colitis or Crohn's disease, or a healthy co-twin of an affected twin (not recorded which). This CDR3 is CATSRETWTGGNTIYF.